A selection of T cell receptor beta chains follows, all from one sample in a study of identical twins. TCRdb used MiXCR to reprocess the 5' RACE reads, holding one entry per CDR3 protein. The sample consists of some 660,000 distinct CDR3 sequences, 8% to 9% of them appearing once. These same records also appear under a second study, on yellow fever vaccine responses in identical twins.

The source material was PBMCs. These TCRs come from a woman younger than 35 in good health. Both conserved end residues are part of each CDR3. D genes are given only for firm matches. Clone size is stated in some rows and not others, as once, few, many or a class when expanded.

d_call | clone_size | j_call | v_call | cdr3_aa | cdr3_nt
. | many | TRBJ2-2 | TRBV29-1 | CSGLGPNTGELFF | TGCAGCGGACTTGGACCGAACACCGGGGAGCTGTTTTTT
. | . | TRBJ2-1 | TRBV14 | CASSLTIYNEQFF | TGTGCCAGCAGCCTGACCATTTACAATGAGCAGTTCTTC
. | few | TRBJ1-6 | TRBV27 | CASAQRDPRGSPLHF | TGTGCCAGCGCCCAGAGGGACCCCAGAGGTTCACCCCTCCACTTT
. | many | TRBJ2-6 | TRBV7-9 | CASSSGGWSGANVLTF | TGTGCCAGCAGCTCGGGCGGGTGGAGTGGGGCCAACGTCCTGACTTTC
TRBD2 | . | TRBJ2-7 | TRBV9 | CASRPGLAGGNWDEQYF | TGTGCCAGCAGACCGGGACTAGCGGGAGGAAACTGGGACGAGCAGTACTTC
. | few | TRBJ2-5 | TRBV6-5 | CASSYTRGKETQYF | TGTGCCAGCAGTTACACCAGGGGTAAAGAGACCCAGTACTTC
. | few | TRBJ1-5 | TRBV20-1 | CSARRGDQPQHF | TGCAGTGCCCGAAGGGGGGATCAGCCCCAGCATTTT
TRBD2 | . | TRBJ2-7 | TRBV9 | CASSVAFPSGHEQYF | TGTGCCAGCAGCGTAGCTTTCCCTAGCGGACACGAGCAGTACTTC
TRBD2 | many | TRBJ2-5 | TRBV9 | CASSVEGTNQETQYF | TGTGCCAGCAGCGTCGAGGGGACTAACCAAGAGACCCAGTACTTC
. | few | TRBJ2-1 | TRBV12-3/TRBV12-4 | CASTPPSLHEQFF | TGTGCCAGCACCCCACCTAGCTTACATGAGCAGTTCTTC
. | many | TRBJ2-7 | TRBV4-3 | CASSQDSTYEQYF | TGCGCCAGCAGCCAAGACTCAACCTACGAGCAGTACTTC
TRBD2 | . | TRBJ2-5 | TRBV9 | CASSVDRTRGETQYF | TGTGCCAGCAGCGTAGACCGCACGCGGGGGGAGACCCAGTACTTC
. | many | TRBJ2-5 | TRBV5-6 | CASSLDWAEETQYF | TGTGCCAGCAGCTTGGATTGGGCGGAAGAGACCCAGTACTTC
. | many | TRBJ2-7 | TRBV4-2 | CASSQDLGVRAYEQYF | TGTGCCAGCAGCCAAGATCTGGGGGTGCGGGCCTACGAGCAGTACTTC
TRBD1 | . | TRBJ2-5 | TRBV3-1 | CASSQQGTAQETQYF | TGTGCCAGCAGCCAACAGGGGACAGCTCAAGAGACCCAGTACTTC
TRBD1 | few | TRBJ2-1 | TRBV12-3/TRBV12-4 | CASSLFPGQADNEQFF | TGTGCCAGCAGCCTTTTCCCAGGACAGGCCGACAATGAGCAGTTCTTC